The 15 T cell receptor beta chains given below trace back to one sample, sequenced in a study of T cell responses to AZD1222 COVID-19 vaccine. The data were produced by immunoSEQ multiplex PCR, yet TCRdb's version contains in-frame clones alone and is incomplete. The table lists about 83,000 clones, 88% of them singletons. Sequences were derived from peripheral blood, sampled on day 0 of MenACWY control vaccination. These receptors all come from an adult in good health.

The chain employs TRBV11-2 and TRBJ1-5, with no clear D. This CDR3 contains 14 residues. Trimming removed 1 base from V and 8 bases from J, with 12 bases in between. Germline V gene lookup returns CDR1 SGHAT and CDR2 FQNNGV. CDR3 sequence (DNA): TGTGCCAGCAGCTTAGGAACAGCAGAGAAGCCCCAGCATTTT. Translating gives CASSLGTAEKPQHF.

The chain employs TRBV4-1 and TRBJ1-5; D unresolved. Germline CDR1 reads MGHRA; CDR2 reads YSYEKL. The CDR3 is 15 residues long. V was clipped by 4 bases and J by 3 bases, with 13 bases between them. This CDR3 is CASSRLGSDNQPQHF. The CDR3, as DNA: TGCGCCAGCAGCCGTTTAGGGTCGGACAATCAGCCCCAGCATTTT.

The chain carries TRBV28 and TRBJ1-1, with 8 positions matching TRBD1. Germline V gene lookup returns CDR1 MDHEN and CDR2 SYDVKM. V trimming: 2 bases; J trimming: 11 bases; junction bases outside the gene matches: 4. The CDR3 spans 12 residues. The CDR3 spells CASSLIRGLAFF. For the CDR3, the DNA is TGTGCCAGCAGTTTAATCAGGGGGCTGGCTTTCTTT.

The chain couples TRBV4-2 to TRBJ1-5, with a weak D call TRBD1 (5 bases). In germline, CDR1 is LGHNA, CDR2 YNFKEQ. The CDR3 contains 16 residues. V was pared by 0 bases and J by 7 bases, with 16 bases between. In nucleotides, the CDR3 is TGTGCCAGCAGCCAAGATGCGGGCAGGGATGGACAGCCCCAGCATTTT. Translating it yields CASSQDAGRDGQPQHF.

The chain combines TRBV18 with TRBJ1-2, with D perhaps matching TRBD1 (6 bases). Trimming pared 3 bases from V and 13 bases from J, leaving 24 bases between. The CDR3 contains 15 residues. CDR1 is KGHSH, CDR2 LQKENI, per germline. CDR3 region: CASSPVSKGQPLSTF. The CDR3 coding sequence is TGTGCCAGCTCACCCGTTTCGAAAGGACAGCCGCTTTCCACCTTC. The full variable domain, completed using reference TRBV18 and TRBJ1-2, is NAGVMQNPRHLVRRRGQEARLRCSPMKGHSHVYWYRQLPEEGLKFMVYLQKENIIDESGMPKERFSAEFPKEGPSILRIQQVVRGDSAAYFCASSPVSKGQPLSTFGSGTRLTVV.

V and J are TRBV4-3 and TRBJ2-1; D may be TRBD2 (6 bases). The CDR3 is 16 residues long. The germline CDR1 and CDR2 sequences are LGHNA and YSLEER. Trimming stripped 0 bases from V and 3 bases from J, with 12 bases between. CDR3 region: CASSQDKAGIYNEQFF. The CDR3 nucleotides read TGCGCCAGCAGCCAAGATAAGGCGGGGATCTACAATGAGCAGTTCTTC.

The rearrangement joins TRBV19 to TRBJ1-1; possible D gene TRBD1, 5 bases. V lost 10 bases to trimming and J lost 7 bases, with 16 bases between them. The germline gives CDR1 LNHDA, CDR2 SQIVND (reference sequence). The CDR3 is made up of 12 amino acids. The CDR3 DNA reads TGTGCCACCCAGTGGGGACGGTTTGAAGCTTTCTTT. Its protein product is CATQWGRFEAFF.

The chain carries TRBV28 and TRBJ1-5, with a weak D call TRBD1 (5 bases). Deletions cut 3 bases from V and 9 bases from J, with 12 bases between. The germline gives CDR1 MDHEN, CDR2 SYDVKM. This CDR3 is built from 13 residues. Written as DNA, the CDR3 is TGTGCCAGCAGTTTGGCGTCCGGGGGGCCCCAGCATTTT. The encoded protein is CASSLASGGPQHF.

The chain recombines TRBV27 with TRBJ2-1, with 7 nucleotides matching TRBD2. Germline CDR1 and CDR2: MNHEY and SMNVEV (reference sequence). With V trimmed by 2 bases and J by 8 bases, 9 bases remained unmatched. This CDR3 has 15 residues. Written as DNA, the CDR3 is TGTGCCAGCAGTTTAGAAGGCGGGAGTGACCATGAGCAGTTCTTC. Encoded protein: CASSLEGGSDHEQFF.

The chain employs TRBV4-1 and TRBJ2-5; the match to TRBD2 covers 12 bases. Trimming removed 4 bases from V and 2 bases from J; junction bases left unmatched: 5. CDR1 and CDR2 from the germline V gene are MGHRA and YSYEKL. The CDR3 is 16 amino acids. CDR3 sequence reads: CASSPGTSGLQETQYF. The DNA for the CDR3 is TGCGCCAGCAGCCCAGGGACTAGCGGGTTACAAGAGACCCAGTACTTC.

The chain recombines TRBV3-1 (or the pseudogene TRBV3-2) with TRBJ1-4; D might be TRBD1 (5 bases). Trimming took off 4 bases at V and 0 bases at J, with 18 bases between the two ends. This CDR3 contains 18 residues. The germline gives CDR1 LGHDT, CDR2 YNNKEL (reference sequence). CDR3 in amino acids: CASSRAGQTLATNEKLFF. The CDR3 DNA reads TGTGCCAGCAGCCGAGCAGGACAAACACTCGCAACTAATGAAAAACTGTTTTTT.

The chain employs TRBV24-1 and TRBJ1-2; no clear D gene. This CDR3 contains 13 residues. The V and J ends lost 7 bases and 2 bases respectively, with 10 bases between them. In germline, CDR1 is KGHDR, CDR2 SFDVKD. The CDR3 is CATSDTENYGYTF. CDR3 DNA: TGTGCCACCAGCGATACAGAAAACTATGGCTACACCTTC.

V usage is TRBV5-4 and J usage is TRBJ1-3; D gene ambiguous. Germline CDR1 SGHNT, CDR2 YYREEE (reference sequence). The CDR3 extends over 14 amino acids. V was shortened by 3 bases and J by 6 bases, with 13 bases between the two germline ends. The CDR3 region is CASSYAERENTIYF. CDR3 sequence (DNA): TGTGCCAGCAGCTACGCGGAAAGGGAAAACACCATATATTTT.

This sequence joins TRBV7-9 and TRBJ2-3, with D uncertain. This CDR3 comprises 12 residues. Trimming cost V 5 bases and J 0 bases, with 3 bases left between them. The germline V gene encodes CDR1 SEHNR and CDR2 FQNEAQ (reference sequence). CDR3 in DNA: TGTGCCAGCAGCCCAAGCACAGATACGCAGTATTTT. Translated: CASSPSTDTQYF.

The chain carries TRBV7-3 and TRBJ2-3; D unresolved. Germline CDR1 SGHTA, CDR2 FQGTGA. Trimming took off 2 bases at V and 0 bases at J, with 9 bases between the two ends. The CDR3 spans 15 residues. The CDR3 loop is CASSLGQYSTDTQYF. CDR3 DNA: TGTGCCAGCAGCTTAGGGCAGTATAGCACAGATACGCAGTATTTT.